These 7 T cell receptor beta chains originate from one sample sequenced in a study of cytomegalovirus exposure and HLA in healthy donors. Libraries were prepared by immunoSEQ multiplex PCR; TCRdb keeps only in-frame clonotypes and omits some of them. The data show approximately 200,000 clones, roughly 81% seen once. Sequencing input: PBMCs. The receptors derive from a woman aged 25-40 years in good health and CMV-seronegative.

The V gene is TRBV7-8, the J gene TRBJ1-4, with 9 positions matching TRBD1. The CDR3 contains 17 residues. J lost 6 bases, V lost 5 bases, and 13 bases had no gene match. Germline CDR1 SGHVS, CDR2 FQNEAQ. CDR3: CASSPPPGQGFYEKLFF. Written as DNA, the CDR3 is TGTGCCAGCAGCCCCCCACCCGGACAGGGGTTTTATGAAAAACTGTTTTTT.

V and J are TRBV10-2 and TRBJ2-7; D is perhaps TRBD2 (5 bases). The CDR3 has 10 amino acids. The V end was cut by 8 bases, the J end by 7 bases, with 9 bases between. The germline V gene encodes CDR1 WSHSY and CDR2 SAAADI. Here the CDR3 reads CASSGGEQYF. The CDR3 region has the DNA TGCGCCAGCTCTGGCGGGGAGCAGTACTTC.

The chain joins TRBV19 to TRBJ1-2; TRBD1 agrees at 8 bases. The V segment lost 6 bases and the J segment 1 base; nucleotides outside the gene matches: 4. This CDR3 has 14 residues. The germline gives CDR1 LNHDA, CDR2 SQIVND (reference sequence). The CDR3 DNA reads as TGTGCCAGTAGCACACAGGGGGATAACTATGGCTACACCTTC. It encodes CASSTQGDNYGYTF.

The chain uses TRBV4-1 and TRBJ2-1; 10 bases fit TRBD1. Germline lookup yields CDR1 MGHRA and CDR2 YSYEKL. The V segment lost 3 bases and the J segment 4 bases; nucleotides outside the gene matches: 3. This CDR3 is 15 amino acids long. In DNA, the CDR3 is TGCGCCAGCAGCCAGGGGACAGGGGATTACAATGAGCAGTTCTTC. Amino acid sequence: CASSQGTGDYNEQFF.

The rearrangement links TRBV5-1 to TRBJ1-2; D may be TRBD1 (5 bases). Germline loops: CDR1 SGHRS, CDR2 YFSETQ. V was clipped by 0 bases and J by 8 bases, with 17 bases between them. The CDR3 sequence is 15 residues long. The CDR3 spells CASSLASGGVSGYTF. The CDR3 DNA reads TGCGCCAGCAGCTTGGCCAGTGGAGGGGTGAGCGGCTACACCTTC.

CDR3 coding DNA: TGCGCCAGCAGCCAAAGACGGGCGGGAGGCTACAGCTCCTACAATGAGCAGTTCTTC. This codes for CASSQRRAGGYSSYNEQFF. The rearrangement uses TRBV4-1 and TRBJ2-1; 8 bases are shared with TRBD2. V was pared by 2 bases and J by 0 bases, with 12 bases of the junction left unmatched. This CDR3 is 19 amino acids long. Germline CDR1 is MGHRA and CDR2 is YSYEKL.

The V and J genes are TRBV14 and TRBJ1-5; no clear D gene. This CDR3 region has 12 residues. Germline loops: CDR1 SGHDN, CDR2 FVKESK. Trimming removed 1 base at V and 4 bases at J, with 2 bases between. The CDR3 DNA reads as TGTGCCAGCAGCCAAGCTAATCAGCCCCAGCATTTT. Protein product: CASSQANQPQHF.